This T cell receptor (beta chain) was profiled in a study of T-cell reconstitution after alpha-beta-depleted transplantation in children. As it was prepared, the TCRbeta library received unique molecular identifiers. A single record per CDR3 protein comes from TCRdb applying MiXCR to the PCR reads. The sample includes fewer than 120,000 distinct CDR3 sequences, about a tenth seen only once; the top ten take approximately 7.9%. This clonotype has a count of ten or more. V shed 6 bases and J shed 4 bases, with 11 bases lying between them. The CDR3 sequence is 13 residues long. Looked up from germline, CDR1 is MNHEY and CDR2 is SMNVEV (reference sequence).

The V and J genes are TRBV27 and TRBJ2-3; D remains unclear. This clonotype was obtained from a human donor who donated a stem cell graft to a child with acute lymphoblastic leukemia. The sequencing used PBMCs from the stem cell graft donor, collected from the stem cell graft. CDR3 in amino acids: CASSPSPSDTQYF. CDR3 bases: TGTGCCAGCAGCCCCTCCCCCTCAGATACGCAGTATTTT.